A single sample gave rise to the 27 T cell receptor beta chains below, sequenced in a study of cytotoxic CD8 clonotypes in ibrutinib-treated CLL. Sequencing used immunoSEQ multiplex PCR; TCRdb keeps in-frame clones, though not all of them. The table has about 330,000 clones, 67% seen once; the top ten hold around 6.6%. The material was PBMCs, obtained after 36 months of ibrutinib treatment. Receptors were obtained from a human donor with chronic lymphocytic leukemia.

V and J are TRBV4-3 and TRBJ2-3; D remains unclear. Germline-derived CDR1 and CDR2 are LGHNA and YSLEER. This CDR3 spans 14 amino acids. The V end was cut by 4 bases, the J end by 1 base, with 9 bases between. The chain's CDR3 is CASSPRSGTDTQYF. CDR3 sequence (DNA): TGCGCCAGCAGCCCCAGGTCCGGCACAGATACGCAGTATTTT.

The chain employs TRBV11-3 and TRBJ2-5; unclear D gene. This CDR3 has 13 residues. The ends were cut back, 0 bases at V and 2 bases at J, with 4 bases in the middle. Germline V gene sequence: CDR1 SGHNT, CDR2 YENEEA. The CDR3, as DNA: TGTGCCAGCAGCTTAGACGGGCAAGAGACCCAGTACTTC. The encoded protein is CASSLDGQETQYF.

This clone was picked up one time. The chain combines TRBV7-2 with TRBJ2-3, with TRBD2 identical over 12 bases. J gave up 6 bases and V 5 bases, and 6 bases lay outside the gene matches. The germline CDR1 and CDR2 sequences are SGHTA and FQGNSA. This CDR3 contains 15 residues. The CDR3 coding sequence is TGTGCCAGCAGCCATACGACTAGCGGGAGCGATACGCAGTATTTT. This sequence encodes CASSHTTSGSDTQYF.

The V and J genes are TRBV2 and TRBJ2-1; the D is unclear. Per the germline V gene, CDR1 is SNHLY and CDR2 is FYNNEI. Trimming shortened V by 3 bases and J by 8 bases, and 11 bases separated the two germline ends. The CDR3 runs to 13 residues. This CDR3 is CASSDHFTHEQFF. CDR3 DNA sequence: TGTGCCAGCAGTGATCACTTTACACATGAGCAGTTCTTC.

This clone occurred a few times. The CDR3 coding sequence is TGTGCCAGCAGCGTAGGCAGGGGCGGAGATACGCAGTATTTT. This encodes CASSVGRGGDTQYF. The chain combines TRBV9 with TRBJ2-3; a weak D match, TRBD1 (6 bases). Trimming shortened V by 0 bases and J by 5 bases, and 10 bases separated the two germline ends. The CDR3 runs 14 residues. Germline V gives CDR1 SGDLS, CDR2 YYNGEE.

There are a few counts of this clone. V usage is TRBV5-1 and J usage is TRBJ2-3; 10 positions match TRBD1. Germline V gene data show CDR1 as SGHRS and CDR2 as YFSETQ. The CDR3 runs 15 residues. V dropped 5 bases and J dropped 1; count of bases not matched to a gene: 4. The CDR3 sequence is CASSFGTGGTDTQYF. The CDR3 DNA reads as TGCGCCAGCAGTTTCGGGACAGGGGGCACAGATACGCAGTATTTT. Using reference TRBV5-1 and TRBJ2-3 for the parts outside the CDR3, the full variable domain is KAGVTQTPRYLIKTRGQQVTLSCSPISGHRSVSWYQQTPGQGLQFLFEYFSETQRNKGNFPGRFSGRQFSNSRSEMNVSTLELGDSALYLCASSFGTGGTDTQYFGPGTRLTVL.

The rearrangement uses TRBV28 and TRBJ2-6; D is undetermined. CDR1 MDHEN and CDR2 SYDVKM come from the germline V gene. This CDR3 is built from 15 residues. The ends were cut back, 1 base at V and 4 bases at J, with 8 bases in the middle. In DNA, the CDR3 is TGTGCCAGCAGTTTATACACTGGCGGGGCCAACGTCCTGACTTTC. This translates into CASSLYTGGANVLTF. The full variable domain, its missing parts supplied by reference TRBV28 and TRBJ2-6, is DVKVTQSSRYLVKRTGEKVFLECVQDMDHENMFWYRQDPGLGLRLIYFSYDVKMKEKGDIPEGYSVSREKKERFSLILESASTNQTSMYLCASSLYTGGANVLTFGAGSRLTVL.

The chain recombines TRBV4-3 with TRBJ2-1; 9 bases fit TRBD2. Trimming at V came to 2 bases and at J to 5 bases, leaving 7 bases not matched to a gene. This CDR3 is 16 amino acids long. Germline loops: CDR1 LGHNA, CDR2 YSLEER. CDR3 region: CASSQQLLAGHNEQFF. The CDR3 nucleotides are TGCGCCAGCAGCCAACAACTTCTAGCGGGACACAATGAGCAGTTCTTC.

This chain uses TRBV5-6 with TRBJ1-5; D is perhaps TRBD1 (5 bases). The CDR3 consists of 13 residues. Trimming stripped 3 bases from V and 7 bases from J, with 11 bases between. Germline CDR1 and CDR2: SGHDT and YYEEEE. The CDR3 region has the DNA TGTGCCAGCAGCTCAGGTTCAGGGCAGCCCCAGCATTTT. This encodes CASSSGSGQPQHF.

The chain joins TRBV7-3 to TRBJ2-1; D gene uncertain. V lost 1 base, J lost 9 bases, and 13 bases lay in between. The CDR3 runs to 14 residues. Per the germline V gene, CDR1 is SGHTA and CDR2 is FQGTGA. CDR3 protein: CASSLISSRGEQFF. The CDR3 bases are TGTGCCAGCAGCTTAATCAGTTCTCGCGGTGAGCAGTTCTTC.

The chain has TRBV5-1 and TRBJ2-5; D might be TRBD2 (6 bases). V was shortened by 0 bases and J by 5 bases, with 14 bases between the two germline ends. Germline CDR1 reads SGHRS; CDR2 reads YFSETQ. CDR3 length: 15 amino acids. CDR3 sequence reads: CASSLAGGNGETQYF. The CDR3 DNA sequence: TGCGCCAGCAGCTTGGCAGGAGGGAATGGGGAGACCCAGTACTTC.

The chain employs TRBV4-2 and TRBJ2-3, with 10 bases aligning to TRBD2. The CDR3 is made up of 21 amino acids. V gave up 0 bases and J gave up 2 bases; unmatched junction bases: 17. Per germline, CDR1 LGHNA and CDR2 YNFKEQ. Written as DNA, the CDR3 is TGTGCCAGCAGCCAAGATACGGCTAGCGGGGGCCGGGCGGGCCTCACAGATACGCAGTATTTT. Translated, it gives CASSQDTASGGRAGLTDTQYF.

CDR3 nucleotides: TGCGCCAGCAGTGAGCAAGCAAACAGAAATTCACCCCTCCACTTT. It encodes CASSEQANRNSPLHF. This sequence joins TRBV10-2 and TRBJ1-6, with no clear D. Trimming took 2 bases from V and 7 from J, leaving 12 bases between them. The germline CDR1 and CDR2 sequences are WSHSY and SAAADI. The CDR3 runs to 15 residues.

This rearrangement joins TRBV10-3 to TRBJ1-2, with D possibly matching TRBD1 (6 bases). Germline V CDR1 and CDR2: ENHRY, SYGVKD. This CDR3 has 14 residues. V lost 2 bases and J 4 bases, leaving 11 bases between the germline ends. Written as DNA, the CDR3 is TGTGCCATCAGTGAGATGGGGGCAGGCTATGGCTACACCTTC. Its protein is CAISEMGAGYGYTF.

This clone came up once. The rearrangement joins TRBV18 to TRBJ1-4, with D perhaps TRBD1 (6 bases). Germline assignment: CDR1 KGHSH and CDR2 LQKENI. V was pared by 5 bases and J by 11 bases, with 12 bases between. The CDR3 loop spans 12 amino acids. CDR3 bases: TGTGCCAGCTCAACGACAGGAGGGAAACTGTTTTTT. Translation gives CASSTTGGKLFF.

This clone was counted a few times. The V call is TRBV5-5, the J call TRBJ1-6; D call uncertain. The length of the CDR3 is 14 residues. Germline CDR1 reads SGHKS; CDR2 reads YYEKEE (reference sequence). The V and J ends lost 4 bases and 7 bases respectively, with 12 bases between them. The CDR3 sequence is CASSHITTNSPLHF. In DNA form, the CDR3 reads TGTGCCAGCAGCCACATAACGACAAATTCACCCCTCCACTTT.

This clone was seen more than once but under ten times. This rearrangement joins TRBV5-8 to TRBJ1-4; no clear D. The CDR3 totals 13 residues. V lost 0 bases and J lost 7, with 7 bases in between. Germline CDR1 is SGHTS and CDR2 is YDEGEE. This CDR3 reads CASSLEQFEKLFF. The CDR3 region has the DNA TGTGCCAGCAGCTTGGAGCAGTTTGAAAAACTGTTTTTT. The whole variable domain, remainder taken from reference TRBV5-8 and TRBJ1-4, is EAGVTQSPTHLIKTRGQQATLRCSPISGHTSVYWYQQALGLGLQFLLWYDEGEERNRGNFPPRFSGRQFPNYSSELNVNALELEDSALYLCASSLEQFEKLFFGSGTQLSVL.

The rearrangement links TRBV9 to TRBJ2-2, with TRBD2 matching over 12 bases. CDR3 size: 16 residues. Germline lookup yields CDR1 SGDLS and CDR2 YYNGEE. V dropped 4 bases and J dropped 3; count of bases not matched to a gene: 4. The CDR3 DNA reads as TGTGCCAGCAGCAGAACTAGCGGGGGGCACACCGGGGAGCTGTTTTTT. Amino acids: CASSRTSGGHTGELFF.

The chain uses TRBV6-5 and TRBJ1-1; D uncertain. Looked up from germline, CDR1 is MNHEY and CDR2 is SVGAGI. This CDR3 region has 13 residues. The V gene lost 0 bases and the J gene lost 2 bases, with 4 bases spanning the gap. CDR3 in amino acids: CASSYSSNTEAFF. As DNA, the CDR3 is TGTGCCAGCAGTTACTCGTCCAACACTGAAGCTTTCTTT.

V gene TRBV11-3 combines with J gene TRBJ2-1; 12 bases line up with TRBD2. With 5 bases clipped from V and 1 base from J, the junction kept 12 bases outside the gene matches. The CDR3 consists of 19 residues. Germline lookup yields CDR1 SGHNT and CDR2 YENEEA. The CDR3 here is CASSRLLAGGGQSYNEQFF. The CDR3 region has the DNA TGTGCCAGCAGCCGTTTACTAGCGGGAGGTGGACAGTCCTACAATGAGCAGTTCTTC.

The V and J genes are TRBV2 and TRBJ2-5, with a possible D match to TRBD1 (6 bases). Germline V gives CDR1 SNHLY, CDR2 FYNNEI. The CDR3 loop spans 16 amino acids. V lost 3 bases and J 5 bases, leaving 19 bases between the germline ends. CDR3 DNA sequence: TGTGCCAGCAGTGATCTTAACAGGGTAGATTGGGAGACCCAGTACTTC. This gives the protein CASSDLNRVDWETQYF.

J is TRBJ2-6 and V is TRBV7-3; maybe TRBD1 (5 bases). Germline CDR1 and CDR2: SGHTA and FQGTGA. This CDR3 is 16 amino acids long. The germline V and J ends were trimmed by 5 bases and 0 bases, with 11 bases remaining between them. CDR3 nucleotides: TGTGCCAGCAGCCAATATGGGGCCTCTGGGGCCAACGTCCTGACTTTC. The encoded protein is CASSQYGASGANVLTF.

This clone was seen more than once but under ten times. The chain recombines TRBV18 with TRBJ1-1; D not resolved. V lost 6 bases, J lost 3 bases, and 11 bases lay in between. Germline CDR1 reads KGHSH; CDR2 reads LQKENI. The CDR3 spans 13 residues. This CDR3 is CASSLTEDTEAFF. CDR3 in DNA: TGTGCCAGCTCTCTCACGGAGGACACTGAAGCTTTCTTT.

The table lists this clone with a few counts. J is TRBJ2-5 and V is TRBV7-8; TRBD2 aligns across 7 bases. From germline, CDR1 is SGHVS and CDR2 FQNEAQ. There are 14 residues in the CDR3. Losses at the gene ends were 0 bases for V and 5 bases for J; bases not matched to a gene: 3. The CDR3 sequence is CASSLAGGKETQYF. The CDR3 nucleotides are TGTGCCAGCAGCTTAGCGGGGGGGAAGGAGACCCAGTACTTC.

In its sample, this clone was seen a few times. V gene TRBV5-1 combines with J gene TRBJ2-7; the D is unclear. Trimming cost V 0 bases and J 5 bases, with 6 bases left between them. Germline-derived CDR1 and CDR2 are SGHRS and YFSETQ. The CDR3 contains 12 residues. For the CDR3, the DNA is TGCGCCAGCAGCTTGGGGACGGACGAGCAGTACTTC. Translated, it gives CASSLGTDEQYF.

In this sample, this clone turned up a few times. This chain uses TRBV4-1 with TRBJ1-2; D gene ambiguous. Germline V gives CDR1 MGHRA, CDR2 YSYEKL. This CDR3 is built from 16 residues. V lost 2 bases and J lost 5, with 18 bases in between. The DNA of the CDR3 is TGCGCCAGCAGCCAATGGGTCGACCCTTCGGCTTATGGCTACACCTTC. Amino acid sequence: CASSQWVDPSAYGYTF.

The J gene is TRBJ2-7, the V gene TRBV29-1, with TRBD2 matching 9 bases. V lost 4 bases, J lost 3 bases, and 7 bases stayed unmatched. There are 14 residues in the CDR3. Germline V lookup: CDR1 SQVTM, CDR2 ANQGSEA. In DNA, the CDR3 is TGCAGCGTTGTGCTAGCGGGATTTATCTACGAGCAGTACTTC. This codes for CSVVLAGFIYEQYF.